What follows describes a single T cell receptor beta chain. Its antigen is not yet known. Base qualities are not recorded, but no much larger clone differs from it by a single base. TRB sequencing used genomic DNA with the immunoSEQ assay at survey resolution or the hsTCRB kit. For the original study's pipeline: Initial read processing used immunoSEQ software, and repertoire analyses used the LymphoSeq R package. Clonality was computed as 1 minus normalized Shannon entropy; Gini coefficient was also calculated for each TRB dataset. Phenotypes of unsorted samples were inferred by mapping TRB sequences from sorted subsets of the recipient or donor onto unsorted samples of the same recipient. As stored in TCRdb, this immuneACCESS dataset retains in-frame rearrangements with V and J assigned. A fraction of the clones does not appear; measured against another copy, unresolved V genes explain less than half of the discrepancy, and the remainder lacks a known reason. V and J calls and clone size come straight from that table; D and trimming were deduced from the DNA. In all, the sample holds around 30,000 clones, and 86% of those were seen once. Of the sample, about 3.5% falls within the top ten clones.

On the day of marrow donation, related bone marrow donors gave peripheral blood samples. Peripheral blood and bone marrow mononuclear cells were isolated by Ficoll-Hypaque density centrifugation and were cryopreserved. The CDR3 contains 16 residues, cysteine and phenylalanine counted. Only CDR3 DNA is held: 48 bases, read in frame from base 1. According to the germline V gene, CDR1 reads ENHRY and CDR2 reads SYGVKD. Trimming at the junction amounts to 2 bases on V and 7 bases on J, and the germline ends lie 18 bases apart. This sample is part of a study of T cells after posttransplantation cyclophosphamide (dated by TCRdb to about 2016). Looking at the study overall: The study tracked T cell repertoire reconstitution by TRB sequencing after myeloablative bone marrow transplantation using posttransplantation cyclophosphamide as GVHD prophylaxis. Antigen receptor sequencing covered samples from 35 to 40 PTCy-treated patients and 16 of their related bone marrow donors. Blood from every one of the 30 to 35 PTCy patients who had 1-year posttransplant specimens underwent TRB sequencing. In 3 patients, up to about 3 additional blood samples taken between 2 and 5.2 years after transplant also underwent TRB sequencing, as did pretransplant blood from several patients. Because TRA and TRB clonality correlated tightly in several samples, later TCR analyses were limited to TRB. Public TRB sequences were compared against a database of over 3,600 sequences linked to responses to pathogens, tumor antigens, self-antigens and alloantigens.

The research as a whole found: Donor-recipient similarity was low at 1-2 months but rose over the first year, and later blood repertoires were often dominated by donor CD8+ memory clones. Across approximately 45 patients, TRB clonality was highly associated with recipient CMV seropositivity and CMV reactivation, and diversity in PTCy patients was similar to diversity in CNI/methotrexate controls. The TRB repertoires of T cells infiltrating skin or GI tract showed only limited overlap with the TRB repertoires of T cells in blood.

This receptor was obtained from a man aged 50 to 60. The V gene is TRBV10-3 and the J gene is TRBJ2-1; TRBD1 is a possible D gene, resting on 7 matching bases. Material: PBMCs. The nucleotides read TGTGCCATCAGTGAGGATATGAGACAGGGAGGTAATGAGCAGTTCTTC. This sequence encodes CAISEDMRQGGNEQFF.